Below are 5 T cell receptor beta chains sequenced from a single sample in a study of shared clonotypes between healthy human individuals. TCRdb's table, derived via immunoSEQ multiplex PCR, lists solely in-frame clones and lacks some. The sample comprises over 150,000 clones, 60% to 75% of which are singletons, and about 9.4% rests with the top ten. Sequenced input: memory CD4+ T cells sorted from blood. Subset noted: CD45RA-negative fraction. Receptor source: a man aged 25-45 years in good health.

The rearrangement links TRBV2 to TRBJ1-5; 7 bases line up with TRBD1. CDR1 and CDR2 from the germline V gene are SNHLY and FYNNEI. Trimming at V came to 3 bases and at J to 7 bases, leaving 12 bases not matched to a gene. This CDR3 contains 16 residues. As DNA, the CDR3 is TGTGCCAGCAGTGACCGATCAGGGGGGGCGAGGCAGCCCCAGCATTTT. This sequence encodes CASSDRSGGARQPQHF.

The chain is built from TRBV23-1 and TRBJ2-5; 9 bases fit TRBD2. TRBV23-1 is an open reading frame whose function is uncertain. The CDR3 contains 19 residues. V dropped 10 bases and J dropped 2; count of bases not matched to a gene: 23. The CDR3 spells CAKQSVGRREGRRQETQYF. DNA for the CDR3: TGCGCCAAGCAATCGGTGGGAAGGCGGGAGGGGAGGAGGCAAGAGACCCAGTACTTC.

Within the sample, this clone is medium-sized. Here the CDR3 reads CASSGEGRGQPQHF. In DNA, the CDR3 is TGTGCCAGCAGCGGGGAAGGCAGGGGTCAGCCCCAGCATTTT. This chain connects TRBV5-8 to TRBJ1-5, with TRBD1 as a possible D gene (6 bases). The CDR3 is 14 residues long. Germline CDR1 is SGHTS and CDR2 is YDEGEE. The germline V and J ends were trimmed by 4 bases and 6 bases, with 14 bases remaining between them.

There are a few counts of this clone. The chain combines TRBV6-1 with TRBJ2-1; no clear D gene. V lost 8 bases to trimming and J lost 4 bases, with 12 bases between them. The CDR3 is 13 residues long. Germline values: CDR1 MNHNS, CDR2 SASEGT. Written as DNA, the CDR3 is TGTGCCAGCGCCTTAGACGGGTACAATGAGCAGTTCTTC. This gives the protein CASALDGYNEQFF.

The chain combines TRBV5-8 with TRBJ1-1; 10 nucleotides line up with TRBD1. J was trimmed by 1 base and V by 7 bases; bases with no gene match: 13. CDR1 and CDR2 from the germline V gene are SGHTS and YDEGEE. This CDR3 comprises 17 residues. Here the CDR3 reads CASGKRDRGLRNTEAFF. CDR3 DNA: TGTGCCAGCGGAAAAAGAGACAGGGGGCTTCGGAACACTGAAGCTTTCTTT.